Sequencing of this T cell receptor beta chain was carried out in a study of PD-1 blockade in mismatch repair-deficient tumors. With respect to this clone: Its antigen is as yet unknown.

Every patient had mismatch repair deficiency by PCR or immunohistochemistry. TCR sequencing covered a few patients who responded to pembrolizumab. Libraries were prepared by immunoSEQ multiplex PCR; TCRdb keeps only in-frame clonotypes and omits some of them. Here the sample spans roughly 120,000 clones, about 88% being singletons. This CDR3 region has 14 residues. The study, taken as a whole, reports: Tumor-resident clones, often undetectable pretreatment in blood, expanded then contracted after pembrolizumab.

This sequence was found in an adult with mismatch repair-deficient cancer. The rearrangement links TRBV21-1 to TRBJ2-3. TRBV21-1 is an annotated pseudogene. Here the sequenced sample was peripheral blood, taken just over 70 weeks after starting pembrolizumab. CDR3 sequence (DNA): TGTGCCAGACTCAGCCCGGGACCAGATGATACGCAGTATTTT. It is translated as CARLSPGPDDTQYF.